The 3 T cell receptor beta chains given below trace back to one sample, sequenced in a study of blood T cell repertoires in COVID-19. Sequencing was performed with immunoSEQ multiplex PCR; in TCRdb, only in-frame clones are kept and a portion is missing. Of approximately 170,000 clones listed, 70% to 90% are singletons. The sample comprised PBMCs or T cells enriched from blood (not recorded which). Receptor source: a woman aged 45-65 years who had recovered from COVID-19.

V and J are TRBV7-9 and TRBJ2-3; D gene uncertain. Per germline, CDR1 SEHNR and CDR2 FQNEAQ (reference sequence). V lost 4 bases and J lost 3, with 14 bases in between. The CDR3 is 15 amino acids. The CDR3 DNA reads TGTGCCAGCAGCTCGCCAGTGGTGGTAACAGATACGCAGTATTTT. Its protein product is CASSSPVVVTDTQYF.

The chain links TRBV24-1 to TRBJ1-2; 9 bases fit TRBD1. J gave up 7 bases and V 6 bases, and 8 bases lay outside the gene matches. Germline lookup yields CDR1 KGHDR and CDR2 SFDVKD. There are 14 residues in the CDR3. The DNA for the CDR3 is TGTGCCACCAGTCGCCGGGACAGGGTGGGTGGCTACACCTTC. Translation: CATSRRDRVGGYTF.

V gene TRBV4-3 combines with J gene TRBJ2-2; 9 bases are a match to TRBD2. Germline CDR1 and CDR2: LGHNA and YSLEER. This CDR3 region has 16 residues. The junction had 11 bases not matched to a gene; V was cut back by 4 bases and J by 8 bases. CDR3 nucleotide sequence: TGCGCCAGCAGCCGCTCTAGCGGGACGGGGATTGGGGAGCTGTTTTTT. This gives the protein CASSRSSGTGIGELFF.